A single sample is the source of the 5 T cell receptor beta chains below, sequenced in a study of blood T cell repertoires in COVID-19. Using immunoSEQ multiplex PCR, the repertoire was profiled, and TCRdb retains in-frame clones only, with some absent. The repertoire holds some 220,000 clones, with approximately 90% as singletons. Material: PBMCs or T cells enriched from blood (not recorded which). All receptors come from a woman in her 40s with acute COVID-19.

The chain recombines TRBV7-7 with TRBJ2-1; 15 bases align to TRBD2. With 1 base clipped from V and 6 bases from J, the junction kept 1 base outside the gene matches. Germline V lookup: CDR1 SSHAT, CDR2 FNYEAQ (reference sequence). The CDR3 spans 16 residues. The CDR3 protein is CASSLGGLAGGNEQFF. In DNA form, the CDR3 reads TGTGCCAGCAGCTTAGGGGGACTAGCGGGGGGCAATGAGCAGTTCTTC.

The genes are TRBV5-6 and TRBJ1-4; possibly TRBD1 for D (5 bases). The germline V gene has CDR1 SGHDT and CDR2 YYEEEE. CDR3 length: 15 residues. Trimming pared 4 bases from V and 6 bases from J, leaving 16 bases between. The chain's CDR3 is CASSQRWTSDEKLFF. CDR3 DNA sequence: TGTGCCAGCAGCCAGAGGTGGACATCTGATGAAAAACTGTTTTTT.

The CDR3 spells CASGLVDAGLGQPQHF. For the CDR3, the DNA is TGTGCTAGTGGTTTGGTAGATGCGGGTTTGGGTCAGCCCCAGCATTTT. V and J are TRBV12-5 and TRBJ1-5; D remains unclear. Trimming shortened V by 0 bases and J by 6 bases, and 15 bases separated the two germline ends. The CDR3 loop spans 16 amino acids. Germline CDR1 LGHNT, CDR2 FRNRAP.

The chain links TRBV29-1 to TRBJ1-1; D unclear. Germline V gene data show CDR1 as SQVTM and CDR2 as ANQGSEA. Trimming removed 5 bases from V and 3 bases from J, with 13 bases in between. The CDR3 is 13 residues long. CDR3 residues: CSVLGWEYTEAFF. In nucleotides, the CDR3 is TGCAGCGTTTTGGGGTGGGAGTACACTGAAGCTTTCTTT.

The chain couples TRBV18 to TRBJ1-2, with a possible D match to TRBD1 (6 bases). The CDR3 covers 15 residues. Germline assignment: CDR1 KGHSH and CDR2 LQKENI. Trimming shortened V by 6 bases and J by 4 bases, and 18 bases separated the two germline ends. The CDR3 reads CASSTVQGSGYGYTF. The CDR3 DNA sequence: TGTGCCAGCTCCACTGTCCAGGGGAGTGGCTATGGCTACACCTTC.